The entry below describes one T cell receptor beta chain. The data belong to a study of response to subunit inactivated influenza vaccine. MiXCR was run by TCRdb on the RT-PCR reads, yielding one entry per CDR3 protein. The repertoire includes approximately 500,000 distinct CDR3 sequences, under 25% of them detected once, and 2.8% sits in the top ten. V gave up 7 bases and J gave up 6 bases, with 19 bases separating them. This CDR3 has 15 amino acids. Germline lookup yields CDR1 MNHEY and CDR2 SVGEGT. In addition, the sample was reused for a study of T cells expressing NK-cell markers. As that report states: As the method of synthesis, 5'RACE template switching with UMIs yielded TCR beta cDNA. Sorted CD3+CD56+NKG2C+, CD3+CD56+NKG2C- and CD3+CD56-NKG2C+ T cells supplied TCR beta repertoires. Seven of eight sequenced donors tested HCMV-seropositive; one tested seronegative. Dominant NKG2C+ clonotype frequencies of 1.0-7.0% of CD8+ T cells were measured in about 6 donors. Several donors likewise had their CD3+CD56-NKG2C+ fraction led by these clonotypes.

This chain links TRBV6-2 or TRBV6-3 with TRBJ1-5, with D perhaps matching TRBD1 (6 bases). The TCR originated in a man aged 50 to 59 who received an inactivated influenza vaccine. Sample: CD4+ T cells sorted from PBMCs, taken about 13 days after vaccination. This chain's CDR3 is CASNPVTGGSQPQHF. The CDR3 nucleotides are TGTGCCAGCAACCCAGTTACGGGGGGCAGTCAGCCCCAGCATTTT.